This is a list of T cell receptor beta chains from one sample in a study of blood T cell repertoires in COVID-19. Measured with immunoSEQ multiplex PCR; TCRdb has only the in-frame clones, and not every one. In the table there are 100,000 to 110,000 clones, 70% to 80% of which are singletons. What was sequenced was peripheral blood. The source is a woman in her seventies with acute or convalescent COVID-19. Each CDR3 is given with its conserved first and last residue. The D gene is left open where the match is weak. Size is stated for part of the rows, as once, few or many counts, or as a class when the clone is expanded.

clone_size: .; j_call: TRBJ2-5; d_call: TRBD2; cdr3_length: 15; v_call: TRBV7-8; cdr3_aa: CASSLGGGPTETQYF; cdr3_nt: TGTGCCAGCAGCTTAGGCGGGGGACCCACTGAAACCCAGTACTTC
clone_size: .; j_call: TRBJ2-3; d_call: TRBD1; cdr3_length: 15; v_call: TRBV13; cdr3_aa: CASSSGQGQTDTQYF; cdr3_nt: TGTGCCAGCAGCTCGGGACAGGGGCAAACAGATACGCAGTATTTT
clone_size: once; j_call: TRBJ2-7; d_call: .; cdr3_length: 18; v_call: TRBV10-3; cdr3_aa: CAISESPVVAGASPGQYF; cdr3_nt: TGTGCCATCAGTGAGTCGCCTGTTGTGGCAGGGGCAAGTCCCGGACAGTACTTC
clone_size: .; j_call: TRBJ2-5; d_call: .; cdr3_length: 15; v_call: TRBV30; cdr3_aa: CAWSASGSAGETQYF; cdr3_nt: TGTGCCTGGAGTGCCTCAGGTTCCGCGGGAGAGACCCAGTACTTC
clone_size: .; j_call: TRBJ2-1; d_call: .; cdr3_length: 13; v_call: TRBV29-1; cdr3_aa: CSSRGNFVSEQFF; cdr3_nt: TGCAGCTCAAGAGGAAATTTTGTGAGTGAGCAGTTCTTC
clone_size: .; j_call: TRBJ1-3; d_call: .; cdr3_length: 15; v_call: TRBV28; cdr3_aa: CASSPGQRFGNTIYF; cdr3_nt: TGTGCCAGCAGCCCTGGACAGAGGTTCGGAAACACCATATATTTT
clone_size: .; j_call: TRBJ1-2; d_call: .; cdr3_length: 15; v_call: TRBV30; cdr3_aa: CAWSPRGQVGYGYTF; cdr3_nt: TGTGCCTGGAGCCCCCGAGGGCAGGTGGGCTATGGCTACACCTTC
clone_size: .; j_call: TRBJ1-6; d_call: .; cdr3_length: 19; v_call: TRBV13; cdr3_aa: CASSLGPAGLSSYNSPLHF; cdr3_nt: TGTGCCAGCAGCTTAGGCCCGGCAGGGTTGAGCTCCTATAATTCACCCCTCCACTTT
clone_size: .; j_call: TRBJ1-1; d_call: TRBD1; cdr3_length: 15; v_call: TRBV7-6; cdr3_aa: CASSLVAGGVTEAFF; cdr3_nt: TGTGCCAGCAGCTTAGTAGCAGGGGGTGTCACTGAAGCTTTCTTT
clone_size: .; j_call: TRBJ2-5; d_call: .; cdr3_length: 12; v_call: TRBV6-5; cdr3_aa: CASRASSETQYF; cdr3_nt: TGTGCCAGCAGGGCTAGCTCAGAGACCCAGTACTTC
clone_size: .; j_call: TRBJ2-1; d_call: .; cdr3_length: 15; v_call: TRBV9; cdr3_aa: CASSADGTYYNEQFF; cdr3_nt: TGTGCCAGCAGCGCAGACGGGACATATTACAATGAGCAGTTCTTC
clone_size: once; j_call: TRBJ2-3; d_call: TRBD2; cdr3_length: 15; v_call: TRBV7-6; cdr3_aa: CASSLTLADTDTQYF; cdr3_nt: TGTGCCAGCAGCTTAACACTAGCGGATACAGATACGCAGTATTTT
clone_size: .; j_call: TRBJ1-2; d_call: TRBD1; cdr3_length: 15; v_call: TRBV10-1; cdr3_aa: CASSAELGQGVGYTF; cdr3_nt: TGCGCCAGCAGTGCCGAACTCGGACAGGGGGTTGGCTACACCTTC
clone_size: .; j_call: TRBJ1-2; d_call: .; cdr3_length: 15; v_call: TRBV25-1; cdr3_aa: CASSEDTGRDYGYTF; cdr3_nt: TGTGCCAGCAGTGAGGACACTGGCAGGGACTATGGCTACACCTTC
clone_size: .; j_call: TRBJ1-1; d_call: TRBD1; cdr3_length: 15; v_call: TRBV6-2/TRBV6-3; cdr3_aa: CASSYLTGTGAEAFF; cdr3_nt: TGTGCCAGCAGTTACTTAACCGGGACAGGGGCTGAAGCTTTCTTT
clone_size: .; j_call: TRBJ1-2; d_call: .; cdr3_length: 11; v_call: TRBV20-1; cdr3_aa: CSATDSYGYTF; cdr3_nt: TGCAGTGCTACAGACTCCTATGGCTACACCTTC
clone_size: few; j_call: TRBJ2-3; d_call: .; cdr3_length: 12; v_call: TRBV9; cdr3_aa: CASSVHTDTQYF; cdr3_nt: TGTGCCAGCAGCGTACATACAGATACGCAGTATTTT
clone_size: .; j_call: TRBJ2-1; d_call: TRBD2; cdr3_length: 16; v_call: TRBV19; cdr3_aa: CASSTPGLAADGEQFF; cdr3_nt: TGTGCCAGTAGTACCCCGGGACTAGCCGCTGATGGTGAGCAGTTCTTC
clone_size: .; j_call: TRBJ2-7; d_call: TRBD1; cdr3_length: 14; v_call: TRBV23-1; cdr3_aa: CASSPTGTVNEQYF; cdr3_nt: TGCGCCAGCAGTCCGACCGGGACAGTCAACGAGCAGTACTTC
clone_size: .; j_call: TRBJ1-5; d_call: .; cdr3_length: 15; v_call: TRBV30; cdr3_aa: CAWSAKSRSNQPQHF; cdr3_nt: TGTGCCTGGAGTGCAAAGTCGCGCAGCAATCAGCCCCAGCATTTT
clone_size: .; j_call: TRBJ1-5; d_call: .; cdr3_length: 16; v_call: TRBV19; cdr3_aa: CASSMVSGDRRQPQHF; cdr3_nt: TGTGCCAGTAGTATGGTCTCTGGTGACAGGCGTCAGCCCCAGCATTTT
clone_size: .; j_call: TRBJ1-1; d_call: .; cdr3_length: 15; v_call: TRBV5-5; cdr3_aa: CASSPGRRLNTEAFF; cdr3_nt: TGTGCCAGCAGCCCCGGTCGCAGGTTGAACACTGAAGCTTTCTTT
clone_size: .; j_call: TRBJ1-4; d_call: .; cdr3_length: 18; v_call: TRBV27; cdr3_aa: CASSRLRQETWTNEKLFF; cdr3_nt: TGTGCCAGCAGCCGCTTAAGACAGGAAACGTGGACTAATGAAAAACTGTTTTTT
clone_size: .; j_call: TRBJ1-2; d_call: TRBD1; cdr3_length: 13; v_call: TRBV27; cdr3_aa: CASSPRTGGGYTF; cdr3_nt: TGTGCCAGCAGTCCCCGGACAGGGGGTGGCTACACCTTC
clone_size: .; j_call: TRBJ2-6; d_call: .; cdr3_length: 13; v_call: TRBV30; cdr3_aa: CAWSIGGANVLTF; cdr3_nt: TGTGCCTGGAGTATCGGTGGGGCCAACGTCCTGACTTTC
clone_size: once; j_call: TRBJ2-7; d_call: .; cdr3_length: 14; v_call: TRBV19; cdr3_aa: CASKRQVASYEQYF; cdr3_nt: TGTGCCAGTAAACGACAGGTTGCTTCCTACGAGCAGTACTTC
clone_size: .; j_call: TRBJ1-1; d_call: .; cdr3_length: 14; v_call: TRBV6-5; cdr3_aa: CASSSQGPSTEAFF; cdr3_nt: TGTGCCAGCAGTTCGCAGGGGCCGAGCACTGAAGCTTTCTTT
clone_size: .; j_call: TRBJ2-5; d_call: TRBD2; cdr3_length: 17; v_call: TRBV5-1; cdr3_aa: CASSPMASGAFQETQYF; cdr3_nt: TGCGCCAGCAGCCCCATGGCCAGCGGGGCCTTTCAAGAGACCCAGTACTTC
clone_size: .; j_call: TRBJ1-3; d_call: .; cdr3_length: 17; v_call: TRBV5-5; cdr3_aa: CASSESPTSSSGNTIYF; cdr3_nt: TGTGCCAGCAGCGAAAGCCCGACCTCTAGCTCTGGAAACACCATATATTTT
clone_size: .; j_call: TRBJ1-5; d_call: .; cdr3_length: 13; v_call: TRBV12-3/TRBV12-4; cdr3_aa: CASRGLVGQPQHF; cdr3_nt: TGTGCCAGCAGGGGGCTGGTAGGTCAGCCCCAGCATTTT